This T cell receptor beta chain was documented in a study of chronic HIV infection and antiretroviral therapy. Each CDR3 protein gets one entry after TCRdb re-called the 5' RACE reads with MiXCR. This sample has 25,000 to 35,000 distinct CDR3 sequences; around 9% occur once, and the top ten carry more than 2%. This clonotype originated in an adult who had HIV and had not received antiretroviral therapy, or was an uninfected healthy control (not recorded which). The source material was peripheral blood.

CDR3 region: CASSQPNQPQHF. The CDR3 DNA is TGTGCCAGCAGCCAACCGAATCAGCCCCAGCATTTT. This rearrangement joins TRBV3-1 to TRBJ1-5, with D uncertain. This CDR3 has 12 residues. Germline CDR1 is LGHDT and CDR2 is YNNKEL (reference sequence). Trimming left V 2 bases short and J 4 bases short, with 3 bases between.